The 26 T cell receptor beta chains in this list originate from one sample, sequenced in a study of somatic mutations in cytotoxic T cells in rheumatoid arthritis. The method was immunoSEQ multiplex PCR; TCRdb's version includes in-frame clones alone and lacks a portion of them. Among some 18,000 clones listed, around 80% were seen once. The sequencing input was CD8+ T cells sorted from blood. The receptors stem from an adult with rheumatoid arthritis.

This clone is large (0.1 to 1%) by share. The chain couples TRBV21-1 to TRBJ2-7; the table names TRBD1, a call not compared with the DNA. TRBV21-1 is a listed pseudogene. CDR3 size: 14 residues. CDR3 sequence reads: CASPHDRTSYEQYF. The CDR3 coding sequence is TGTGCCAGCCCTCATGACAGGACGTCCTACGAGCAGTACTTC.

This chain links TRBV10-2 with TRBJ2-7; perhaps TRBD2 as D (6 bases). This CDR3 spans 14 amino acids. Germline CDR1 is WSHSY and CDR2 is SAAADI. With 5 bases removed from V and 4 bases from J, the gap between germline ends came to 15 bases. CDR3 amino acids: CASSPGLGSYEQYF. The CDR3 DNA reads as TGCGCCAGCAGTCCGGGACTGGGAAGTTACGAGCAGTACTTC.

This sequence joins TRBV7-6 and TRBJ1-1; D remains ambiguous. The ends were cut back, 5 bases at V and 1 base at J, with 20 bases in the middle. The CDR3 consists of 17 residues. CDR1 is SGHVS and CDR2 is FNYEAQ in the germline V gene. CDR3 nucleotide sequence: TGTGCCAGCAGCGCAATCGCTGGTCTGGGTCGGAACACTGAAGCTTTCTTT. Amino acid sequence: CASSAIAGLGRNTEAFF.

CDR3 coding DNA: TGTGCCAGCAGCCAGACTTCATATACCCACGGGGGGCGAGTCACTGAAGCTTTCTTT. It specifies CASSQTSYTHGGRVTEAFF. The rearrangement uses TRBV13 and TRBJ1-1; D might be TRBD1 (6 bases). The CDR3 sequence is 19 residues long. Germline V gives CDR1 PRHDT, CDR2 FYEKMQ (reference sequence). Trimming stripped 5 bases from V and 4 bases from J, with 29 bases between. Full variable domain (rest looked up from reference TRBV13 and TRBJ1-1): AAGVIQSPRHLIKEKRETATLKCYPIPRHDTVYWYQQGPGQDPQFLISFYEKMQSDKGSIPDRFSAQQFSDYHSELNMSSLELGDSALYFCASSQTSYTHGGRVTEAFFGQGTRLTVV.

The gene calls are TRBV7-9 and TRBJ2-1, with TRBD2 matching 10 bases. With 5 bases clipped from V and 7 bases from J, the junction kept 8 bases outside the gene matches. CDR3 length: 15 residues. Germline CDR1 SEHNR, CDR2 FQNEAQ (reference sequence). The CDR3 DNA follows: TGTGCCAGCAGCATAATAGCGGGAGGTGGGAATGAGCAGTTCTTC. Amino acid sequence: CASSIIAGGGNEQFF.

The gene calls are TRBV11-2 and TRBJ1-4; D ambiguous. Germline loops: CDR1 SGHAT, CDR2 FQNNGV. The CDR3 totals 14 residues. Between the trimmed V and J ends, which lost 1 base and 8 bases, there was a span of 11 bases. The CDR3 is CASSLVEGREKLFF. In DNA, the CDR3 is TGTGCCAGCAGCTTAGTTGAGGGCCGGGAAAAACTGTTTTTT. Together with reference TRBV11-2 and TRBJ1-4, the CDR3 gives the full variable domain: EAGVAQSPRYKIIEKRQSVAFWCNPISGHATLYWYQQILGQGPKLLIQFQNNGVVDDSQLPKDRFSAERLKGVDSTLKIQPAKLEDSAVYLCASSLVEGREKLFFGSGTQLSVL.

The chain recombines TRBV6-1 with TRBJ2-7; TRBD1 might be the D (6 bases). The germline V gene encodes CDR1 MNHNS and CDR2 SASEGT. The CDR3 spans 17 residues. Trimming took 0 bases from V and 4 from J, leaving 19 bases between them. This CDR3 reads CASSEAPLTGDSYEQYF. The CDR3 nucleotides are TGTGCCAGCAGTGAAGCCCCTTTGACAGGAGATTCGTACGAGCAGTACTTC.

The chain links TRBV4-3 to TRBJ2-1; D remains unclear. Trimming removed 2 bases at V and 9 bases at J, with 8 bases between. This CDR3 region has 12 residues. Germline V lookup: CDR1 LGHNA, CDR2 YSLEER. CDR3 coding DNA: TGCGCCAGCAGCCAACCCGGGTTTGAGCAGTTCTTC. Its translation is CASSQPGFEQFF.

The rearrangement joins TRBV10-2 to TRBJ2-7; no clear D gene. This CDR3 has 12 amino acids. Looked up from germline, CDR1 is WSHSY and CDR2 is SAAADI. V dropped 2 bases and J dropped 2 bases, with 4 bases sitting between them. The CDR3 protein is CASSEIAYEQYF. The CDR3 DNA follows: TGCGCCAGCAGTGAGATAGCCTACGAGCAGTACTTC.

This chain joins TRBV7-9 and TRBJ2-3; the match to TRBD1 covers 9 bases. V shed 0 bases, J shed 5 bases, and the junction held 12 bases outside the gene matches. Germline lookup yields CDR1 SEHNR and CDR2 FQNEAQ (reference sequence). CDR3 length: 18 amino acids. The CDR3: CASSLAPDRGPGKDTQYF. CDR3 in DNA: TGTGCCAGCAGCTTAGCTCCGGACAGGGGCCCGGGGAAAGATACGCAGTATTTT.

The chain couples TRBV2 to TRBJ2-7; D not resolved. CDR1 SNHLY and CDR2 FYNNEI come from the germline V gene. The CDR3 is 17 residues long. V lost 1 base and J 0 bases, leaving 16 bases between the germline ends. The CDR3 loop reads CASSEGHIGWSSYEQYF. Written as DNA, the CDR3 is TGTGCCAGCAGTGAAGGCCACATAGGCTGGAGCTCCTACGAGCAGTACTTC.

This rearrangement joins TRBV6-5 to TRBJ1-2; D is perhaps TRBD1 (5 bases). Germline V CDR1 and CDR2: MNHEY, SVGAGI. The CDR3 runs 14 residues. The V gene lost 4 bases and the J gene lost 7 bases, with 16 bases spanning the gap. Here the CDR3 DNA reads TGTGCCAGCAGTTCCCTAGGAGGGGTGGGTGGCTACACCTTC. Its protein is CASSSLGGVGGYTF.

CDR3 bases: TGTGCCAGCAGCGTCCAGGGGGGGGAGCTGTTTTTT. Its translation: CASSVQGGELFF. J is TRBJ2-2 and V is TRBV9, with D perhaps TRBD1 (6 bases). Germline CDR1 is SGDLS and CDR2 is YYNGEE. The V end lost 2 bases, the J end lost 8 bases, and 7 bases lay between the germline ends. The CDR3 extends over 12 amino acids.

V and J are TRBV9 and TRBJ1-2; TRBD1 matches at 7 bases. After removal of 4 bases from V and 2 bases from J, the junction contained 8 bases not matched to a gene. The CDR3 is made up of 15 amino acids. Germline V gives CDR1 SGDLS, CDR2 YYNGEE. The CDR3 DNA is TGTGCCAGCAGCCCCCGACAGGGTGCCAACTATGGCTACACCTTC. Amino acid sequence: CASSPRQGANYGYTF.

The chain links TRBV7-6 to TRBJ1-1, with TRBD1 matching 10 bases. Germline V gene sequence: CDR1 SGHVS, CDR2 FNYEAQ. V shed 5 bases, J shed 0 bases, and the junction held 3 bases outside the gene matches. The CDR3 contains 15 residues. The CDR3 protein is CASSAGQGVNTEAFF. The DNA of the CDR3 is TGTGCCAGCAGCGCTGGACAGGGGGTGAACACTGAAGCTTTCTTT.

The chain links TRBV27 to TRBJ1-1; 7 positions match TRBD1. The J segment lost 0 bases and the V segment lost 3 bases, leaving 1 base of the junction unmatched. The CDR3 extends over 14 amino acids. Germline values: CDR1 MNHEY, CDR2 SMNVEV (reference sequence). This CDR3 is CASSLGTVNTEAFF. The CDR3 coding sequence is TGTGCCAGCAGTTTGGGGACAGTGAACACTGAAGCTTTCTTT.

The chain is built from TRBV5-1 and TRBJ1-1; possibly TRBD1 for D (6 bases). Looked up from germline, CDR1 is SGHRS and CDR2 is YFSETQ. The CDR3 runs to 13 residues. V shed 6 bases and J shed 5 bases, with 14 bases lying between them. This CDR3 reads CASNSGGGTEAFF. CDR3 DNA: TGCGCCAGCAACAGTGGGGGCGGGACTGAAGCTTTCTTT.

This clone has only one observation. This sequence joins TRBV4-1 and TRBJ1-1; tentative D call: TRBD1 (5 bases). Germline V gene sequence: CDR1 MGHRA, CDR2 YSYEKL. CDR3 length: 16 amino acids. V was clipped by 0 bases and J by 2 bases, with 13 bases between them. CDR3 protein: CASSQEFWGGNTEAFF. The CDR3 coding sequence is TGCGCCAGCAGCCAAGAGTTTTGGGGGGGAAACACTGAAGCTTTCTTT.

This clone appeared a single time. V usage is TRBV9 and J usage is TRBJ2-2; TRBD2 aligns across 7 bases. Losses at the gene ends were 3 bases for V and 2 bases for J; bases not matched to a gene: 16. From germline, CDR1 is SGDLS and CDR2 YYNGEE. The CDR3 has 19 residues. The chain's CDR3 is CASSARPQLSGANTGELFF. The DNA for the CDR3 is TGTGCCAGCAGCGCAAGGCCCCAATTAAGCGGGGCTAACACCGGGGAGCTGTTTTTT.

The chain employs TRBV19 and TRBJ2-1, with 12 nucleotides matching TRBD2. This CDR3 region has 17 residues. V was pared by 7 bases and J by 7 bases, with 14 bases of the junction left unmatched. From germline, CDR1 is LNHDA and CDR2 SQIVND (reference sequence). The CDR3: CASIASILAGGGNEQFF. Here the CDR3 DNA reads TGTGCCAGTATTGCATCCATACTAGCGGGAGGAGGGAATGAGCAGTTCTTC.

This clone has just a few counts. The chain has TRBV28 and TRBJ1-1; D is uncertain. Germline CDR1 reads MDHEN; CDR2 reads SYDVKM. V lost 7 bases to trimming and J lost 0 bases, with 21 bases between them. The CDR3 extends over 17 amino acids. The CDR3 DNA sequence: TGTGCCAGCACCACGGCCCGTGACGGACCTATGAACACTGAAGCTTTCTTT. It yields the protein CASTTARDGPMNTEAFF. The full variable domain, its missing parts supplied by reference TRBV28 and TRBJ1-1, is DVKVTQSSRYLVKRTGEKVFLECVQDMDHENMFWYRQDPGLGLRLIYFSYDVKMKEKGDIPEGYSVSREKKERFSLILESASTNQTSMYLCASTTARDGPMNTEAFFGQGTRLTVV.

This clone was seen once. CDR3 DNA sequence: TGTGCCATCAGTGAGTCCGGGGAAGAGACCCAGTACTTC. This gives the protein CAISESGEETQYF. The chain employs TRBV10-3 and TRBJ2-5; the D gene is possibly TRBD2 (5 bases). Germline V gene data show CDR1 as ENHRY and CDR2 as SYGVKD. V dropped 0 bases and J dropped 3 bases, with 5 bases sitting between them. This CDR3 contains 13 residues.

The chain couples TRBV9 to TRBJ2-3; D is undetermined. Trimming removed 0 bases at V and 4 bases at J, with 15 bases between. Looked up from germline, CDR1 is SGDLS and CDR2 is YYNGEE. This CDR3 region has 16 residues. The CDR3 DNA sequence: TGTGCCAGCAGCGTAGAAGCATCCCACACGTCAGATACGCAGTATTTT. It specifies CASSVEASHTSDTQYF.

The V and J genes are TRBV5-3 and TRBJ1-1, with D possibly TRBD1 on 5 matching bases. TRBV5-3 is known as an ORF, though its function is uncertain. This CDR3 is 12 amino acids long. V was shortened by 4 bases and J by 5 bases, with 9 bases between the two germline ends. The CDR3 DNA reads TGTGCCAGAAGCGTATGGGGGACTGAAGCTTTCTTT. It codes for CARSVWGTEAFF.

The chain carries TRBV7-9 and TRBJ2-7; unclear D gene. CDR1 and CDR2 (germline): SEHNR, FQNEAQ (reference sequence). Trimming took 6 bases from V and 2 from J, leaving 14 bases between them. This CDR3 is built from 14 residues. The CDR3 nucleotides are TGTGCCAGCAGTATGGACCGAACAACCTACGAGCAGTACTTC. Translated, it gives CASSMDRTTYEQYF.

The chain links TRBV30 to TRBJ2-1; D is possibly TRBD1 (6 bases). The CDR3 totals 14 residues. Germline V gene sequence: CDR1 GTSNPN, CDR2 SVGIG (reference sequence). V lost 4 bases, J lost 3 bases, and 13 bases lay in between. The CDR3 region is CAWIIGGNYNEQFF. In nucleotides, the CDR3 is TGTGCCTGGATTATAGGGGGAAACTACAATGAGCAGTTCTTC.